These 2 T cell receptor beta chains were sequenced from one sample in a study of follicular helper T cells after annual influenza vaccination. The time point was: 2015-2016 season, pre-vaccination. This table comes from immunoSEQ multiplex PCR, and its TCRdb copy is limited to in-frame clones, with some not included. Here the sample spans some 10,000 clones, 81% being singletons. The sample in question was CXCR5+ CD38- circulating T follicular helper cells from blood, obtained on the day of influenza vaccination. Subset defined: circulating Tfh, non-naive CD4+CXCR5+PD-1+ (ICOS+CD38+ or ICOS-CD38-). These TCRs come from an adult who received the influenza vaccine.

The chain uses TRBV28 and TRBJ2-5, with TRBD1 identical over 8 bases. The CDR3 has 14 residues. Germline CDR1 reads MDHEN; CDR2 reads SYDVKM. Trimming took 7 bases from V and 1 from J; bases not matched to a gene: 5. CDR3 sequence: CASTRGTGQETQYF. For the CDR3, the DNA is TGTGCCAGCACCCGAGGGACAGGCCAAGAGACCCAGTACTTC.

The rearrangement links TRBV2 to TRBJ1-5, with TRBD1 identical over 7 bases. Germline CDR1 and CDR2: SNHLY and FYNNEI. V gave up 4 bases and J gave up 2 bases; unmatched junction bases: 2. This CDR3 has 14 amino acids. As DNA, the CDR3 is TGTGCCAGCAGTGTTCAGGGGGGCAATCAGCCCCAGCATTTT. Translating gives CASSVQGGNQPQHF.